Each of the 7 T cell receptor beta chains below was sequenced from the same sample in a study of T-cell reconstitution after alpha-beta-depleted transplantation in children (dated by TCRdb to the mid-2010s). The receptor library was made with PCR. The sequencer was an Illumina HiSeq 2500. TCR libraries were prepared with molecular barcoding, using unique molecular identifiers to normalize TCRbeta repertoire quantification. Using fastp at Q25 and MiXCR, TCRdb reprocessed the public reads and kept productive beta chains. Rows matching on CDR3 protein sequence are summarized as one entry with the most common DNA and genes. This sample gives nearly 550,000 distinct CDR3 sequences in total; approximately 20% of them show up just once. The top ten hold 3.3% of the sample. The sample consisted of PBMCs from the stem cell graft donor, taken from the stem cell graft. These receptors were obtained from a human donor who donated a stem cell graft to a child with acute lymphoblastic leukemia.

CDR3 bases: TGCAGTGCTAGCCCACTAGCGGACAATGAGCAGTTCTTC. Translated: CSASPLADNEQFF. V gene TRBV20-1 combines with J gene TRBJ2-1; 8 bases are shared with TRBD2. V lost 3 bases, J lost 5 bases, and 3 bases stayed unmatched. Germline V lookup: CDR1 DFQATT, CDR2 SNEGSKA (reference sequence). There are 13 residues in the CDR3.

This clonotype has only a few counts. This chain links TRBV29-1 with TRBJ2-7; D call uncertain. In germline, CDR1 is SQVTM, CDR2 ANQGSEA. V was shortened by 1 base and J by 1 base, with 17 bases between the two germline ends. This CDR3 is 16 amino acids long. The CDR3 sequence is CSVEVSPEPGSYEQYF. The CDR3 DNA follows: TGCAGCGTTGAAGTCTCACCGGAACCTGGATCCTACGAGCAGTACTTC.

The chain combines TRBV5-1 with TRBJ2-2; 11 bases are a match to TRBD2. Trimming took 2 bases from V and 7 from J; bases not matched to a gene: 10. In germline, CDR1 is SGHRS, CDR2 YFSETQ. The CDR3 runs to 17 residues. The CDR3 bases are TGCGCCAGCAGCTTACCGACGACTAGCGGGACCCGCGGGGAGCTGTTTTTT. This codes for CASSLPTTSGTRGELFF.

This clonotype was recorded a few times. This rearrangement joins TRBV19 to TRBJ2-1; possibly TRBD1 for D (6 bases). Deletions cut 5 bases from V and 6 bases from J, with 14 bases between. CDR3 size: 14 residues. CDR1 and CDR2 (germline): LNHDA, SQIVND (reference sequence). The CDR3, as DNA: TGTGCCAGTAGTTTTCCGACAGGTTTCAATGAGCAGTTCTTC. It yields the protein CASSFPTGFNEQFF.

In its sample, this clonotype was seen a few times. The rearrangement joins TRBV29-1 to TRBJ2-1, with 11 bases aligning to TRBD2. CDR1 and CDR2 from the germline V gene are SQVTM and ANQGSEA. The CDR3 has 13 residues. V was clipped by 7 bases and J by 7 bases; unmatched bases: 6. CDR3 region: CSGSGRAGNEQFF. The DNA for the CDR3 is TGCAGCGGTAGCGGGAGGGCAGGGAATGAGCAGTTCTTC.

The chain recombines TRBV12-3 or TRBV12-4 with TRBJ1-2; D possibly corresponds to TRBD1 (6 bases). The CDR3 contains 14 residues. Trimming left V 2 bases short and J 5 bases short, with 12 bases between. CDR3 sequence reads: CASSLRIGGYGYTF. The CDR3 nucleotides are TGTGCCAGCAGTTTAAGGATAGGGGGGTATGGCTACACCTTC.

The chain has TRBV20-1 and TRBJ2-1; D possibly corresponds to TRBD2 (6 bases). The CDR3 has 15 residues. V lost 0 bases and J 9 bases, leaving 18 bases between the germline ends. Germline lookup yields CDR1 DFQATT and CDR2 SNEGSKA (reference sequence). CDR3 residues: CSARDPGEISFEQFF. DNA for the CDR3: TGCAGTGCTAGAGATCCGGGAGAAATAAGCTTTGAGCAGTTCTTC.